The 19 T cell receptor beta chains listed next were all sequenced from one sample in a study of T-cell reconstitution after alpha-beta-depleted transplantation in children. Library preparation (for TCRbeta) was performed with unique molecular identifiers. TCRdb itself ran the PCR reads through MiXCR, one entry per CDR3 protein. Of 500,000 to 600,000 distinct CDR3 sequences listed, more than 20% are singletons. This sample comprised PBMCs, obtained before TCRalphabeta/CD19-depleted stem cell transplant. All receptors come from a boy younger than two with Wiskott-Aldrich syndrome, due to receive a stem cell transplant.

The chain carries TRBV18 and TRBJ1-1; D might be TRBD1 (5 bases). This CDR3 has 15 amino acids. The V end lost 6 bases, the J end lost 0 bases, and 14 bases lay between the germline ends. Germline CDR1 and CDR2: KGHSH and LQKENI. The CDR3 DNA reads TGTGCCAGCTCCTACTTCGGGGGGTTGAACACTGAAGCTTTCTTT. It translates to CASSYFGGLNTEAFF.

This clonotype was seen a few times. CDR3 sequence (DNA): TGCGCCAGCAGCTTGGCCGCGACGAGGACGTTTCAAGAGACCCAGTACTTC. The encoded protein is CASSLAATRTFQETQYF. The rearrangement uses TRBV5-1 and TRBJ2-5; no clear D. CDR1 is SGHRS and CDR2 is YFSETQ in the germline V gene. This CDR3 is built from 17 residues. Trimming stripped 0 bases from V and 2 bases from J, with 17 bases between.

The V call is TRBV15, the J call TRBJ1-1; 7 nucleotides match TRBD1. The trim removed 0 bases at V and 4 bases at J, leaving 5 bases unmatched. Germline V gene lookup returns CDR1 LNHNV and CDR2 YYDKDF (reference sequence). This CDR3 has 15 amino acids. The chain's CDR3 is CATSRDPRDSTEAFF. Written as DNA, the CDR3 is TGTGCCACCAGCAGAGATCCGCGGGACAGCACTGAAGCTTTCTTT.

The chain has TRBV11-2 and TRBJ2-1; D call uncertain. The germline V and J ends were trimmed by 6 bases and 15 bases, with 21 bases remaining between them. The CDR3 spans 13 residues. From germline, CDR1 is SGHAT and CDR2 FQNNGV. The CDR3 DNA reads TGTGCCAGCAGTCCTTACGGGCGCAACTTTGGGTTCTTC. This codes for CASSPYGRNFGFF.

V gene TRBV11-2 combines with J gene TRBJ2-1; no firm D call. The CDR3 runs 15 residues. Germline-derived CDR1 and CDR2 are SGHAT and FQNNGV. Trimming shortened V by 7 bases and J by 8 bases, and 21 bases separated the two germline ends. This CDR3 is CASTGVNTPWDEQFF. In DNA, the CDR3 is TGTGCCAGCACCGGTGTGAACACCCCTTGGGATGAGCAGTTCTTC.

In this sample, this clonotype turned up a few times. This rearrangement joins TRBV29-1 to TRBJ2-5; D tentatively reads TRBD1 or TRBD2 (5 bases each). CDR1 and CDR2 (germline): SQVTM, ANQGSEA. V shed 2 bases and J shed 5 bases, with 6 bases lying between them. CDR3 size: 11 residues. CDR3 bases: TGCAGCGTTGAATGGGGGGAGACCCAGTACTTC. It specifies CSVEWGETQYF.

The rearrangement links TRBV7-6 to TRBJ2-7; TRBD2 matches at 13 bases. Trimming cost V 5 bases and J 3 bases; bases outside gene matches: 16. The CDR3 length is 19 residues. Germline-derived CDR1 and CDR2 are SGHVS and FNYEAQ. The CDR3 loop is CASSIGTSGIKGQHYEQYF. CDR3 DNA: TGTGCCAGCAGCATCGGGACTAGCGGGATAAAGGGACAACACTACGAGCAGTACTTC.

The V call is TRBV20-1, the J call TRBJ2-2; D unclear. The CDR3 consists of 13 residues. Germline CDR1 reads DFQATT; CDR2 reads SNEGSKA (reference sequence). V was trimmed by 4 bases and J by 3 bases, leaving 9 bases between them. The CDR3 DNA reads TGCAGTGCTACTGTATGGGACACCGGGGAGCTGTTTTTT. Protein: CSATVWDTGELFF.

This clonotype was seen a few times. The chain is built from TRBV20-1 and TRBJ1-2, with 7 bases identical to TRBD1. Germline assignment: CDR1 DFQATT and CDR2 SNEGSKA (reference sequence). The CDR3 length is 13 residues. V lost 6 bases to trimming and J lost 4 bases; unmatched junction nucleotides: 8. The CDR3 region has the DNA TGCAGTGCGACCCCGGGACAGTCCTATGGCTACACCTTC. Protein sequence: CSATPGQSYGYTF.

The CDR3 DNA reads TGTGCCATCGGCCCCGCGGCAGTTGGCTACACCTTC. Its protein product is CAIGPAAVGYTF. The chain employs TRBV4-2 and TRBJ1-2; D not certain. V gave up 10 bases and J gave up 7 bases, with 16 bases separating them. This CDR3 is 12 amino acids long. Germline values: CDR1 LGHNA, CDR2 YNFKEQ.

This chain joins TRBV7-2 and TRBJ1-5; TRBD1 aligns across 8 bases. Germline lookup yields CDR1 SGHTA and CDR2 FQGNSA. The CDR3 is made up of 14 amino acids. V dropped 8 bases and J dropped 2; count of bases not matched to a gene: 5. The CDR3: CASPTGAGNQPQHF. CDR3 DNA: TGTGCCAGCCCGACAGGGGCAGGCAATCAGCCCCAGCATTTT. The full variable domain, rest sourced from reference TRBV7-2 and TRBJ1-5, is GAGVSQSPSNKVTEKGKDVELRCDPISGHTALYWYRQSLGQGLEFLIYFQGNSAPDKSGLPSDRFSAERTGGSVSTLTIQRTQQEDSAVYLCASPTGAGNQPQHFGDGTRLSIL.

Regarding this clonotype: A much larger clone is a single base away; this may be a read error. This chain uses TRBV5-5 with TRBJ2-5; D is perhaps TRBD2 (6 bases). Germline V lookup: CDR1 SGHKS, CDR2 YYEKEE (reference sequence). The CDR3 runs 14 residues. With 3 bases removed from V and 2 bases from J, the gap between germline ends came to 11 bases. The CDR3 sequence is CASSWSGRQETQYF. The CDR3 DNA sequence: TGTGCCAGCAGCTGGTCAGGGAGGCAAGAGACCCAGTACTTC. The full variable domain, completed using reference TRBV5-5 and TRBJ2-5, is DAGVTQSPTHLIKTRGQQVTLRCSPISGHKSVSWYQQVLGQGPQFIFQYYEKEERGRGNFPDRFSARQFPNYSSELNVNALLLGDSALYLCASSWSGRQETQYFGPGTRLLVL.

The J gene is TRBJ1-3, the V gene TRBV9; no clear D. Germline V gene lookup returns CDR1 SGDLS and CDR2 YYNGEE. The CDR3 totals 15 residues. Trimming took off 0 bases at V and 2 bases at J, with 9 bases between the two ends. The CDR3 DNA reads TGTGCCAGCAGCGTAGGAGGGAGTGCTGGAAACACCATATATTTT. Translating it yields CASSVGGSAGNTIYF.

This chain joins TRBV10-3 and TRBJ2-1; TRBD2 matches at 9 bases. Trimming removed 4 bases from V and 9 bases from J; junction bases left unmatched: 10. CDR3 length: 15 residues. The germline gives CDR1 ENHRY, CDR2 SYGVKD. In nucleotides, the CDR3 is TGTGCCATCAGTGTTAGGGTAGCGGGAGAAAGTGAGCAGTTCTTC. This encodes CAISVRVAGESEQFF.

CDR3 sequence: CASSSLGMPGATDTQYF. CDR3 nucleotides: TGTGCCAGCAGTTCCCTTGGGATGCCCGGGGCCACAGATACGCAGTATTTT. The V gene is TRBV28, the J gene TRBJ2-3; possibly TRBD1 or TRBD2 for D (5 bases each). V was cut by 4 bases and J by 2 bases, with 19 bases left in between. This CDR3 region has 17 residues. Germline CDR1 and CDR2: MDHEN and SYDVKM.

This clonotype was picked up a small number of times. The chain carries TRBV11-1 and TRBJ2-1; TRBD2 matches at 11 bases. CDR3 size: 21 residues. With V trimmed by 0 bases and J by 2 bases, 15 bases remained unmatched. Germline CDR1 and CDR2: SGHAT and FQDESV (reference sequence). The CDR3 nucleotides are TGTGCCAGCAGCTTAGCGAGAACTAGCGGGAGTATGCAGGGCCCCTACAATGAGCAGTTCTTC. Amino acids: CASSLARTSGSMQGPYNEQFF.

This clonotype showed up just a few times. The CDR3 sequence: CASSYGLSPYEQYF. The DNA of the CDR3 is TGTGCCAGCAGTTACGGACTCTCACCCTACGAGCAGTACTTC. The rearrangement uses TRBV6-5 and TRBJ2-7; the D gene is possibly TRBD2 (5 bases). Germline lookup yields CDR1 MNHEY and CDR2 SVGAGI. CDR3 length: 14 residues. V was pared by 2 bases and J by 2 bases, with 10 bases between.

In DNA form, the CDR3 reads TGCAGTGCTAAACACCAGACAGGGTTCTATGGCTACACCTTC. Residues: CSAKHQTGFYGYTF. V and J are TRBV20-1 and TRBJ1-2, with TRBD1 matching 7 bases. The CDR3 runs to 14 residues. Germline V CDR1 and CDR2: DFQATT, SNEGSKA (reference sequence). V dropped 4 bases and J dropped 4; count of bases not matched to a gene: 9.

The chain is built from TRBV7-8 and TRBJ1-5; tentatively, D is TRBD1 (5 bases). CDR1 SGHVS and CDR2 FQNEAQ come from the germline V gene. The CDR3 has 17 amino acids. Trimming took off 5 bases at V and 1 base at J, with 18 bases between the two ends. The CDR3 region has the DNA TGTGCCAGCAGCGCGAGGGGTTTGGGGAAGAGCAATCAGCCCCAGCATTTT. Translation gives CASSARGLGKSNQPQHF.